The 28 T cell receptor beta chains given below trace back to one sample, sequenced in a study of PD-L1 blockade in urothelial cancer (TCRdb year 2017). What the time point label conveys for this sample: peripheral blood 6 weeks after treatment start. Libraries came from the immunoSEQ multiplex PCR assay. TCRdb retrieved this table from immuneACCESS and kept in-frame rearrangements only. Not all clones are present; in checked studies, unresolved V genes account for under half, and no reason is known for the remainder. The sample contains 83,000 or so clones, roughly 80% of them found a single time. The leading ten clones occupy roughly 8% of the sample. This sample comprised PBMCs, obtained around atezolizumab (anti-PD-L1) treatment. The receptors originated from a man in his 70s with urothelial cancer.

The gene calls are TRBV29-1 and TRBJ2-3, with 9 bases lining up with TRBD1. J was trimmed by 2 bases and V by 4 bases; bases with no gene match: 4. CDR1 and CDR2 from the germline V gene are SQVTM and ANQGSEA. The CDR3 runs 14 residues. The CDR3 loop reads CSVGGTGNTDTQYF. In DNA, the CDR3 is TGCAGCGTTGGAGGGACAGGGAACACAGATACGCAGTATTTT.

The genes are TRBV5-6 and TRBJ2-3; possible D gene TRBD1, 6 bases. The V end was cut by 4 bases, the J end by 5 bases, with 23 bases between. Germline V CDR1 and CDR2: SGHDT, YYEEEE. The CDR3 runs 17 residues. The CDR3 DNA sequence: TGTGCCAGCAGCCTCCCCCCTTTTGAGGGGGAGAGAGATACGCAGTATTTT. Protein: CASSLPPFEGERDTQYF.

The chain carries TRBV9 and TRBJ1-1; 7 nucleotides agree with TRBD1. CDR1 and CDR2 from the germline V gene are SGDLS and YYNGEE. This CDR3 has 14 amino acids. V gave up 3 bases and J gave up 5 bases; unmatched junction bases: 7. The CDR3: CASSEGARETEAFF. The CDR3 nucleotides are TGTGCCAGCAGCGAGGGGGCTCGGGAGACTGAAGCTTTCTTT.

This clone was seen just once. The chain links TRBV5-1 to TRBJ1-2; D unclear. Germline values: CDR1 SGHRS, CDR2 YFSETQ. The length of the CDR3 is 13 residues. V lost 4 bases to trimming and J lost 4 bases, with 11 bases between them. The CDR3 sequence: CASSPSEGYGYTF. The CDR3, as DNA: TGCGCCAGCAGCCCGTCAGAGGGCTATGGCTACACCTTC.

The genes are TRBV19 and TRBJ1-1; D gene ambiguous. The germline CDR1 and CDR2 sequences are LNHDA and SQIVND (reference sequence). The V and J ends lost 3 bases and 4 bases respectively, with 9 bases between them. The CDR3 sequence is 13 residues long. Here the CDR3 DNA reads TGTGCCAGTAGTATCTTGGGCGCCACTGAAGCTTTCTTT. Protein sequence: CASSILGATEAFF.

This CDR3 is CAWSVPILPRGYTF. The CDR3 DNA sequence: TGTGCCTGGAGTGTACCTATACTTCCGAGGGGCTACACCTTC. The V and J genes are TRBV30 and TRBJ1-2; D is unclear. Germline V CDR1 and CDR2: GTSNPN, SVGIG (reference sequence). The V gene lost 0 bases and the J gene lost 8 bases, with 16 bases spanning the gap. The CDR3 contains 14 residues.

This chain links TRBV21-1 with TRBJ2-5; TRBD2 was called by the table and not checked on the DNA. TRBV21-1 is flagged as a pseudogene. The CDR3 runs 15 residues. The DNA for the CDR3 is TGTGCCAGCAGACCATCAGCGGGATCCCCAGGGACCCAGTACTTC. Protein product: CASRPSAGSPGTQYF.

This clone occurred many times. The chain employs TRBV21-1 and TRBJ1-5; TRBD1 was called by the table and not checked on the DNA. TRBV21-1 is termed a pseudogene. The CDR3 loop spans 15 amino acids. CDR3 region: CASSGEGDSNQPQHF. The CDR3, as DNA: TGTGCCAGCAGCGGTGAGGGGGATAGCAATCAGCCCCAGCATTTT.

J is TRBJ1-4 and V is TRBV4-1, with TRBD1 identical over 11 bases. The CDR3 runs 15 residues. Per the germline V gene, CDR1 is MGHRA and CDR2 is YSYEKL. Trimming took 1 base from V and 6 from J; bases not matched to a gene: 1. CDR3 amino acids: CASSQGDRGYEKLFF. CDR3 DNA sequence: TGCGCCAGCAGCCAAGGGGACAGGGGGTATGAAAAACTGTTTTTT.

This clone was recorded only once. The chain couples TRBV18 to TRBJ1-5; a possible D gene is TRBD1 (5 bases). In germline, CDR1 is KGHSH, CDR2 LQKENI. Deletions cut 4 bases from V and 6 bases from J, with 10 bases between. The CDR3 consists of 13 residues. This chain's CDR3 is CASSQGLVQPQHF. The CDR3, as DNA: TGTGCCAGCTCACAGGGGTTGGTTCAGCCCCAGCATTTT. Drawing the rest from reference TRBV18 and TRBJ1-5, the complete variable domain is NAGVMQNPRHLVRRRGQEARLRCSPMKGHSHVYWYRQLPEEGLKFMVYLQKENIIDESGMPKERFSAEFPKEGPSILRIQQVVRGDSAAYFCASSQGLVQPQHFGDGTRLSIL.

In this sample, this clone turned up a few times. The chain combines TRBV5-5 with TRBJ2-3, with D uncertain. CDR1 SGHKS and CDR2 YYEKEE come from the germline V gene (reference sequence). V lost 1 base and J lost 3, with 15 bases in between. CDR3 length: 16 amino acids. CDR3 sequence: CASSLWPARRTDTQYF. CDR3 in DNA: TGTGCCAGCAGCTTGTGGCCCGCTAGGCGGACAGATACGCAGTATTTT.

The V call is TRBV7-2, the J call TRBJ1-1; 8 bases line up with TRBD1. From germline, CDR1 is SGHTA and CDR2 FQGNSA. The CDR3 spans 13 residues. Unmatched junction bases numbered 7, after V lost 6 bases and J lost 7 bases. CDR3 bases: TGTGCCAGCAGGCGGAACAGGGGGGATGAAGCTTTCTTT. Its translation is CASRRNRGDEAFF.

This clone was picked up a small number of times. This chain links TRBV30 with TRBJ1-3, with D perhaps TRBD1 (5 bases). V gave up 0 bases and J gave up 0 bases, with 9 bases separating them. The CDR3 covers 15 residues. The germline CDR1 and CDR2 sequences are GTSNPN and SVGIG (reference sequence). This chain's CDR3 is CAWSVPGLSGNTIYF. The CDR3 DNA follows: TGTGCCTGGAGTGTACCAGGGCTCTCTGGAAACACCATATATTTT.

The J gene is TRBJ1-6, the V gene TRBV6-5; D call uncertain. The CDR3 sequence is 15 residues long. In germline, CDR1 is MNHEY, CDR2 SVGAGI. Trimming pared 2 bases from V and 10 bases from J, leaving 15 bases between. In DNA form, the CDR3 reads TGTGCCAGCAGTTACGGTTATAGGGAGGGCTCACCCCTCCACTTT. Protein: CASSYGYREGSPLHF.

This CDR3 is CAIAGEGNEQFF. As DNA, the CDR3 is TGTGCAATAGCGGGAGAAGGGAATGAGCAGTTCTTC. The chain employs TRBV12-2 and TRBJ2-1; TRBD2 is taken as the D call from the table, unchecked against the DNA. TRBV12-2 is assigned pseudogene status. The CDR3 loop spans 12 amino acids.

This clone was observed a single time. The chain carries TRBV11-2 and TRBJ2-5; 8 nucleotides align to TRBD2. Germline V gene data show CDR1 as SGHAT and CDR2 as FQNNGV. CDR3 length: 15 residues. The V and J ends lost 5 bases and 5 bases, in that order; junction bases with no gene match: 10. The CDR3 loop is CASSRMLAGRETQYF. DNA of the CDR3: TGTGCCAGCAGCAGAATGTTAGCGGGAAGGGAGACCCAGTACTTC. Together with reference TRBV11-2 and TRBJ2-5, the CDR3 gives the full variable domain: EAGVAQSPRYKIIEKRQSVAFWCNPISGHATLYWYQQILGQGPKLLIQFQNNGVVDDSQLPKDRFSAERLKGVDSTLKIQPAKLEDSAVYLCASSRMLAGRETQYFGPGTRLLVL.

CDR3 coding DNA: TGTGCCAGCAGCGCTGGGGGAGGTAGCACCGGGGAGCTGTTTTTT. Translated: CASSAGGGSTGELFF. This chain links TRBV9 with TRBJ2-2, with D possibly TRBD2 on 6 matching bases. Germline V gene lookup returns CDR1 SGDLS and CDR2 YYNGEE. The CDR3 is 15 amino acids. The V end was cut by 3 bases, the J end by 4 bases, with 13 bases between.

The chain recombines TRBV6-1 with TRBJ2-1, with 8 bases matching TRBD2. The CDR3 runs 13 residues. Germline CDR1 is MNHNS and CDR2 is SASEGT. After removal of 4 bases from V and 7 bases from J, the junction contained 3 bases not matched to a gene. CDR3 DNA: TGTGCCAGCAGTGGGGGACTAGAGAATGAGCAGTTCTTC. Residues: CASSGGLENEQFF.

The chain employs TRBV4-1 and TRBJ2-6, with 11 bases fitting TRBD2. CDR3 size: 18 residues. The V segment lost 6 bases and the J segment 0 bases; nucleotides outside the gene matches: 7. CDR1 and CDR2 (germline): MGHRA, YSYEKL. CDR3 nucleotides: TGCGCCAGCAGGCCAACTAGCGGGGGACTCTCTGGGGCCAACGTCCTGACTTTC. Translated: CASRPTSGGLSGANVLTF.

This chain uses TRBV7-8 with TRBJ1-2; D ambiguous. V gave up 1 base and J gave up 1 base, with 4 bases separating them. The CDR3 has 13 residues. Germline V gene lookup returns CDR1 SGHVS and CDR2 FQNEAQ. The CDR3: CASSLGHNYGYTF. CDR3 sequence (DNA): TGTGCCAGCAGCTTAGGGCATAACTATGGCTACACCTTC.

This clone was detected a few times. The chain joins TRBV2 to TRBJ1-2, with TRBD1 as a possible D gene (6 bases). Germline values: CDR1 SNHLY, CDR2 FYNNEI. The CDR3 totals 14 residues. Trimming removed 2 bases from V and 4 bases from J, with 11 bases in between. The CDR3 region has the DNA TGTGCCAGCAGTGAAAACAGGGCTACCTATGGCTACACCTTC. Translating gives CASSENRATYGYTF.

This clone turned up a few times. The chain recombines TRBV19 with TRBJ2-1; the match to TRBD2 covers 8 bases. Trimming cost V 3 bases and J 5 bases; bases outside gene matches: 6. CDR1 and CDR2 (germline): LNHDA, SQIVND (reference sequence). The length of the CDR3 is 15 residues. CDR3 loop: CASSISAGGHNEQFF. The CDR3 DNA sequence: TGTGCCAGTAGTATCTCCGCGGGGGGACACAATGAGCAGTTCTTC.

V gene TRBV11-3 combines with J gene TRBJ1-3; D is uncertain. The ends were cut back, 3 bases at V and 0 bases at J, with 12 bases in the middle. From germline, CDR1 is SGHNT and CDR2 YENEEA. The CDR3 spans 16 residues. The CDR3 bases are TGTGCCAGCAGCTTTGCGGCGGGTACCTCTGGAAACACCATATATTTT. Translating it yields CASSFAAGTSGNTIYF. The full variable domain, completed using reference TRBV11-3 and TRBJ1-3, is EAGVVQSPRYKIIEKKQPVAFWCNPISGHNTLYWYLQNLGQGPELLIRYENEEAVDDSQLPKDRFSAERLKGVDSTLKIQPAELGDSAVYLCASSFAAGTSGNTIYFGEGSWLTVV.

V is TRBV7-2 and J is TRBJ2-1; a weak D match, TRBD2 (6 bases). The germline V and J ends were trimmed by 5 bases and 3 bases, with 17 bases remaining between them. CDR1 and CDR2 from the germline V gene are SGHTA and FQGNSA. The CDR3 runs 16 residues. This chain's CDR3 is CASSPDYTPDYNEQFF. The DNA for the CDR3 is TGTGCCAGCAGCCCGGACTACACTCCCGACTACAATGAGCAGTTCTTC.

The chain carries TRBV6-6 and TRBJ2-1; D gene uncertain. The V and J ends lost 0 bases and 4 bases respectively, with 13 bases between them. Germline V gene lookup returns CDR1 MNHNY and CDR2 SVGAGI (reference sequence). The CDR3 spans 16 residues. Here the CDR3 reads CASSYSFAAQYNEQFF. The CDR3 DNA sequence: TGTGCCAGCAGTTACTCTTTCGCGGCGCAATACAATGAGCAGTTCTTC.

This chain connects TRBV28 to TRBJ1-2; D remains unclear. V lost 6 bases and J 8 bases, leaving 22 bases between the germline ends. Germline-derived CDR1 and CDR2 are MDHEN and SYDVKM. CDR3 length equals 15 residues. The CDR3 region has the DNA TGTGCCAGCAGCTTGCCCACGGTCGCGCCGGGGGGCTACACCTTC. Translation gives CASSLPTVAPGGYTF.

The CDR3 DNA follows: TGTGCCAGCAGTGAGTACGGGGAGCACAATGAGCAGTTCTTC. Residues: CASSEYGEHNEQFF. The chain carries TRBV6-1 and TRBJ2-1; D possibly corresponds to TRBD2 (5 bases). The V end was cut by 3 bases, the J end by 5 bases, with 11 bases between. Germline values: CDR1 MNHNS, CDR2 SASEGT. The CDR3 covers 14 residues.

In nucleotides, the CDR3 is TGTGCCAGCATCCGAGGGGGGGAACTCTACGAGCAGTACTTC. Translating it yields CASIRGGELYEQYF. V usage is TRBV2 and J usage is TRBJ2-7; D may be TRBD2 (7 bases). Germline V gene sequence: CDR1 SNHLY, CDR2 FYNNEI. V gave up 7 bases and J gave up 3 bases, with 16 bases separating them. This CDR3 has 14 amino acids.